The 3 T cell receptor beta chains reported below all come from one sample, sequenced in a study of blood T cell repertoires in COVID-19. Some clones are missing from TCRdb's copy, which holds only in-frame ones; the method was immunoSEQ multiplex PCR. The table lists tens of thousands of clones, around 84% of them singletons. Sequenced: peripheral blood. Receptors originate from an elderly man with acute or convalescent COVID-19.

The chain uses TRBV14 and TRBJ2-1, with TRBD2 identical over 14 bases. The V gene end was trimmed by 4 bases and the J gene end by 0 bases; junction bases not matched to a gene: 8. CDR1 is SGHDN and CDR2 is FVKESK in the germline V gene. The CDR3 is 19 residues long. CDR3 in amino acids: CASSRPGLAGASSYNEQFF. The CDR3 DNA reads as TGTGCCAGCAGCCGACCGGGACTAGCGGGGGCGAGCTCCTACAATGAGCAGTTCTTC.

V is TRBV21-1 and J is TRBJ1-2; no check of the table's D call, TRBD1, against the DNA was made. TRBV21-1 is a pseudogene. The CDR3 has 14 amino acids. CDR3 loop: CASSKVQGTYGYTF. CDR3 DNA sequence: TGTGCCAGCAGCAAGGTGCAGGGCACGTATGGCTACACCTTC.

This chain links TRBV21-1 with TRBJ1-5; the D call in the table, TRBD1, was not verified against the DNA. TRBV21-1 has pseudogene status. The CDR3 is made up of 18 amino acids. The CDR3 reads CASSKRGQGKFSNQPQHF. The CDR3 DNA reads TGTGCCAGCAGCAAAAGGGGACAGGGGAAATTTAGCAATCAGCCCCAGCATTTT.